The rows below give T cell receptor beta chains drawn from one sample of a study of OX40 agonist ivuxolimab in advanced cancers. Method: immunoSEQ multiplex PCR; TCRdb's copy keeps in-frame clones and lacks some. The sample has roughly 32,000 clones; approximately 91% are singletons. The input for sequencing was CD4+ or CD8+ T cells sorted from blood, taken in a trial of the OX40 agonist ivuxolimab. These receptors originate from an adult with an advanced solid tumor such as melanoma, head and neck, liver or kidney cancer. Each CDR3 is given with its conserved first and last residue. The D gene is left open where the match is weak. Where a row states a size, it is once, few, many or the class of an expanded clone; other rows omit it.

TRBJ1-3 TRBV6-6 . TRBD1 TGTGCCAGCAGGGGACAGAACTCTGGAAACACCATATATTTT CASRGQNSGNTIYF
TRBJ1-1 TRBV29-1 . . TGCAGCTCCCGACCTTGGGTGGGCACTGAAGCTTTCTTT CSSRPWVGTEAFF
TRBJ1-1 TRBV6-1 . . TGTGCCAGCAGGCCTTACACGAACACTGAAGCTTTCTTT CASRPYTNTEAFF
TRBJ2-7 TRBV9 . . TGTGCCAGCAGCGTAGGTGGGACCCCCCTCGGCGAGCAGTACTTC CASSVGGTPLGEQYF
TRBJ1-5 TRBV4-2 . . TGTGCCAGCAGCCGTACATGGGGGGCTGTGGGGACAAGTCAGCCCCAGCATTTT CASSRTWGAVGTSQPQHF
TRBJ2-3 TRBV7-2 . TRBD2 TGTGCCAGCAGCCTTTTACGGTCTAGCGGGGGGCCGGGCACAGATACGCAGTATTTT CASSLLRSSGGPGTDTQYF
TRBJ2-2 TRBV5-1 . TRBD2 TGCGCCAGCAGCTTATCCAGCGGGAGGAACACCGGGGAGCTGTTTTTT CASSLSSGRNTGELFF
TRBJ1-6 TRBV14 once . TGTGCCAGCAGCCAATCCACAGGGCCACCCCTCCACTTT CASSQSTGPPLHF
TRBJ2-3 TRBV21-1 . . TGTGCCAGCAGCAGGGGTAGCGGGAGGCACACAGATACGCAGTATTTT CASSRGSGRHTDTQYF
TRBJ2-7 TRBV19 . TRBD2 TGTGCCAGTAGTGCGCAACTAGCGGGGGGACTCTACGAGCAGTACTTC CASSAQLAGGLYEQYF
TRBJ2-2 TRBV11-1 . TRBD2 TGTGCCAGCAGTTCAAGACTAGCCCTCAACACCGGGGAGCTGTTTTTT CASSSRLALNTGELFF
TRBJ1-1 TRBV6-1 . . TGTGCCAGCAGCCTACCGGGAGGGCGGAGAGCTTTCTTT CASSLPGGRRAFF
TRBJ1-2 TRBV19 . . TGTGCCAGTAGTATCCTGAACGTCTATGGCTACACCTTC CASSILNVYGYTF
TRBJ2-7 TRBV7-6 . TRBD1 TGTGCCAGCAGCCTAGGCAGGGGGCGTCCATACGAGCAGTACTTC CASSLGRGRPYEQYF
TRBJ2-1 TRBV27 . TRBD2 TGTGCCAGCAGTTCCGGGACTAGCGGGAGGTGGTCCTACAATGAGCAGTTCTTC CASSSGTSGRWSYNEQFF
TRBJ1-5 TRBV27 . . TGTGCCAGCAGTTTATCGGGGGACACTCTTCGAGAGCCCCAGCATTTT CASSLSGDTLREPQHF
TRBJ2-1 TRBV7-2 . . TGTGCCAGCAGCTTAGAGGGGGGGGACAATGAGCAGTTCTTC CASSLEGGDNEQFF
TRBJ1-6 TRBV5-4 few . TGTGCCAGCAGCTTGGACCGGGATAATTCACCCCTCCACTTT CASSLDRDNSPLHF
TRBJ2-7 TRBV19 . TRBD1 TGTGCCAGTAGTAGAAGATCGGGACAGAACTACGAGCAGTACTTC CASSRRSGQNYEQYF
TRBJ1-6 TRBV27 . . TGTGCCAGCAGTAAGAGGGGCTCCTATAATTCACCCCTCCACTTT CASSKRGSYNSPLHF
TRBJ2-1 TRBV27 . TRBD1 TGTGCCAGCAGTTTACGACAGGGGACCCACAATGAGCAGTTCTTC CASSLRQGTHNEQFF
TRBJ1-1 TRBV7-2 . . TGTGCCAGCAGCTCCGGTGGCAGTATGAACACTGAAGCTTTCTTT CASSSGGSMNTEAFF
TRBJ2-1 TRBV19 . . TGTGCCAGTAGCAACTACAGGGCCGTTGACAACAATGAGCAGTTCTTC CASSNYRAVDNNEQFF
TRBJ2-3 TRBV11-3 . . TGTGCCAGCAGCCTTGGACAGTCCACCACAGATACGCAGTATTTT CASSLGQSTTDTQYF
TRBJ2-1 TRBV29-1 . . TGCAGCGCCTTCTCTCCAGCGACGGCGGCGCGGTACAATGAGCAGTTCTTC CSAFSPATAARYNEQFF
TRBJ2-1 TRBV10-3 . TRBD2 TGTGCCATCAGTGAGCCTAGCGGGAGGTTGAACAATGAGCAGTTCTTC CAISEPSGRLNNEQFF
TRBJ2-7 TRBV11-2 . . TGTGCCAGCTCCGGGGGCTCGGGCTCCTACGAGCAGTACTTC CASSGGSGSYEQYF
TRBJ2-2 TRBV7-2 . . TGTGCCAGCAGCTATAGGGGGGGCACCGGGGAGCTGTTTTTT CASSYRGGTGELFF
TRBJ2-1 TRBV29-1 . TRBD1 TGCAGCGTTGAGGAGACAGGGTACAATGAGCAGTTCTTC CSVEETGYNEQFF
TRBJ2-5 TRBV5-6 . TRBD1 TGTGCCAGCAGCTCAACGGGGCAGGGGGCAGAGACCCAGTACTTC CASSSTGQGAETQYF
TRBJ2-1 TRBV11-2 . TRBD1 TGTGCCAGCAGACCGGGACAGGTAGGAGACAATGAGCAGTTCTTC CASRPGQVGDNEQFF
TRBJ2-7 TRBV5-1 . . TGCGCCAGCAGCTTGGAGAGCTACGAGCAGTACTTC CASSLESYEQYF
TRBJ2-1 TRBV6-1 few TRBD1 TGTGCCAGCCAAAATCCGGGACAGGGTGGTAATGAGCAGTTCTTC CASQNPGQGGNEQFF
TRBJ2-3 TRBV12-5 . . TGTGCTAGTGGTTCCCACCGTGATAGCGGCACCACAGATACGCAGTATTTT CASGSHRDSGTTDTQYF
TRBJ2-1 TRBV4-1 . TRBD2 TGCGCCAGCAGCCAAGGGCGACTAGCCGGCGGGAGTGAGCAGTTCTTC CASSQGRLAGGSEQFF
TRBJ2-3 TRBV29-1 . TRBD2 TGCAGCGCTGCCCTAGCGGGAGGAAGAGATACGCAGTATTTT CSAALAGGRDTQYF
TRBJ1-4 TRBV28 once . TGTGCCAGCAGTTTATTGGGTCCTAATGAAAAACTGTTTTTT CASSLLGPNEKLFF
TRBJ2-3 TRBV28 . . TGTGCCAGCAGTTTATATGGGCTGACTGCCACAGATACGCAGTATTTT CASSLYGLTATDTQYF
TRBJ2-1 TRBV2 . . TGTGCCAGCAGTGAAGGGCTCCGCTCCTACAATGAGCAGTTCTTC CASSEGLRSYNEQFF
TRBJ2-7 TRBV6-6 . TRBD1 TGTGCCAGCAGTTACTCGAACAGGGGAGATGACGAGCAGTACTTC CASSYSNRGDDEQYF
TRBJ1-2 TRBV29-1 . . TGCAGCGTTGACGGGGGAGGGCAGGGTCGTCGAGGCTACACCTTC CSVDGGGQGRRGYTF
TRBJ2-1 TRBV7-2 . . TGTGCCAGCAGCTCGAGGGGGAATGAGCAGTTCTTC CASSSRGNEQFF
TRBJ2-2 TRBV7-3 . . TGTGCCAGCAGACTACAGGGTAGCGGTGGGGAGCTGTTTTTT CASRLQGSGGELFF
TRBJ2-3 TRBV11-2 . . TGTGCCAGCAGCTTAGAAGGAAGCACAGATACGCAGTATTTT CASSLEGSTDTQYF
TRBJ1-1 TRBV2 . . TGTGCCAGCAGTGAAGCTGTTGGGGGGACTGAAGCTTTCTTT CASSEAVGGTEAFF
TRBJ2-7 TRBV7-2 . . TGTGCCAGCAGCCAGACGGCGAGCCACGAGCAGTACTTC CASSQTASHEQYF
TRBJ1-2 TRBV19 . . TGTGCCAGTAGTATGGGCCCAGGGGACTATGGCTACACCTTC CASSMGPGDYGYTF